The text below deals with one T cell receptor (beta chain). Together with a sample-barcoded 5' primer, a J-beta primer mix was included in a second PCR lasting roughly 6 to 12 cycles. TCRdb redid the calling of the 5' RACE reads with MiXCR, one entry per CDR3 protein. The sample includes 780,000 or so distinct CDR3 sequences, roughly 56% seen only once; the top ten take about 26%. The record originates from a study of blood T cells in healthy people across ages. The CDR3 spans 16 residues. The V gene's germline CDR1 is SGHTA and CDR2 FQGNSA. The V and J ends lost 1 base and 3 bases respectively, with 14 bases between them.

The receptor was derived from a middle-aged man in good health. The sample consisted of blood. The rearrangement links TRBV7-2 to TRBJ2-3, with D possibly being TRBD1 or TRBD2 (5 bases each). The CDR3 DNA reads TGTGCCAGCAGCTTAGTTGGGACGAGTGTGACAGATACGCAGTATTTT. As protein: CASSLVGTSVTDTQYF. The variable domain in full, completed from reference TRBV7-2 and TRBJ2-3, reads GAGVSQSPSNKVTEKGKDVELRCDPISGHTALYWYRQSLGQGLEFLIYFQGNSAPDKSGLPSDRFSAERTGGSVSTLTIQRTQQEDSAVYLCASSLVGTSVTDTQYFGPGTRLTVL.